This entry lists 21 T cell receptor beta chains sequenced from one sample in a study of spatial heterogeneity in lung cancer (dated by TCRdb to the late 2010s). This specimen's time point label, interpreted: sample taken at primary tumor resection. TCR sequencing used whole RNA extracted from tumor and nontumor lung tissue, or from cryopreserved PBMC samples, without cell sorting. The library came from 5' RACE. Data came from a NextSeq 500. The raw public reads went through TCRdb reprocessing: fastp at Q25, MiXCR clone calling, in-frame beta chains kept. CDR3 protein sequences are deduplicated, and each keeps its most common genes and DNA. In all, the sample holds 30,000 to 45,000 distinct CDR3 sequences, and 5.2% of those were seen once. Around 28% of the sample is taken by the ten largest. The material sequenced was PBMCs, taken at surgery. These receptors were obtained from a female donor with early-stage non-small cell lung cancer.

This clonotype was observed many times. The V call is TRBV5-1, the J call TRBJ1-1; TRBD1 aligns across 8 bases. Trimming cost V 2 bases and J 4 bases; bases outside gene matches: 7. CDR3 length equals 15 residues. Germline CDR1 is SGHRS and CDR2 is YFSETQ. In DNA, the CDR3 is TGCGCCAGCAGCTTCCCCGGACAGGGCGGCACTGAAGCTTTCTTT. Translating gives CASSFPGQGGTEAFF.

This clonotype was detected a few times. The chain's CDR3 is CASMEGTSGRKGQFF. CDR3 DNA sequence: TGTGCCAGCATGGAAGGGACTAGCGGGAGAAAAGGGCAGTTCTTC. This chain links TRBV7-2 with TRBJ2-1; 14 nucleotides align to TRBD2. CDR3 length equals 15 residues. V was clipped by 7 bases and J by 12 bases; unmatched bases: 11. Germline-derived CDR1 and CDR2 are SGHTA and FQGNSA.

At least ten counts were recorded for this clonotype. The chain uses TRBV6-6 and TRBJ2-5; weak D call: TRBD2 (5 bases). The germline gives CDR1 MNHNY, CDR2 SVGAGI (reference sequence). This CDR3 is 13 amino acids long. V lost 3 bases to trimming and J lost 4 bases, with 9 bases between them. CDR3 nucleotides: TGTGCCAGCAGTTATGCCGGAGGAGAGACCCAGTACTTC. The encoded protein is CASSYAGGETQYF.

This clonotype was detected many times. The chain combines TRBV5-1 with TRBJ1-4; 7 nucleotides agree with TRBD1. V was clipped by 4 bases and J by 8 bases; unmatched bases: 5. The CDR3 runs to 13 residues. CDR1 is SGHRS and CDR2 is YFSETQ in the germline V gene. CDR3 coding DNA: TGCGCCAGCAGCCGGACAGGTGGCGAAAAACTGTTTTTT. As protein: CASSRTGGEKLFF. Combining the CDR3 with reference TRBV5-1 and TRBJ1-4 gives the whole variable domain KAGVTQTPRYLIKTRGQQVTLSCSPISGHRSVSWYQQTPGQGLQFLFEYFSETQRNKGNFPGRFSGRQFSNSRSEMNVSTLELGDSALYLCASSRTGGEKLFFGSGTQLSVL.

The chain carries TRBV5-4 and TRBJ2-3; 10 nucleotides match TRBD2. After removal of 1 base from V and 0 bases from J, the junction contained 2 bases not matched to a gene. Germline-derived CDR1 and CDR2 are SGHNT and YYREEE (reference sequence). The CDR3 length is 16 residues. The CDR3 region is CASSLRLAGSTDTQYF. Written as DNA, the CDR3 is TGTGCCAGCAGCTTGAGACTAGCGGGTAGCACAGATACGCAGTATTTT.

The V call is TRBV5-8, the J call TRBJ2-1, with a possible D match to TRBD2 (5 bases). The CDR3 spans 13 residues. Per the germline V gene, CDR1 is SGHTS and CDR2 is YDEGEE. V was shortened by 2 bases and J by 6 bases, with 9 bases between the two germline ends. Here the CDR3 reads CASSFQLGNEQFF. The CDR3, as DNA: TGTGCCAGCAGCTTCCAACTAGGCAATGAGCAGTTCTTC.

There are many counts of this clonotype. The CDR3 is CSVEASGRTDTQYF. DNA for the CDR3: TGCAGCGTTGAGGCTAGCGGGAGGACAGATACGCAGTATTTT. The chain carries TRBV29-1 and TRBJ2-3, with TRBD2 identical over 11 bases. This CDR3 contains 14 residues. The germline V gene has CDR1 SQVTM and CDR2 ANQGSEA. V shed 3 bases and J 3 bases; nucleotides not matched to a gene: 2.

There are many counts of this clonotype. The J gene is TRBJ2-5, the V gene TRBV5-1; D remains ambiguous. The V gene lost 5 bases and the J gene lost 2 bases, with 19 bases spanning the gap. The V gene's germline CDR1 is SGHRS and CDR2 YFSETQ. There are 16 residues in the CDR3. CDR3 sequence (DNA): TGCGCCAGCAGTCCCACGACGGGCCAACTACAAGAGACCCAGTACTTC. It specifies CASSPTTGQLQETQYF.

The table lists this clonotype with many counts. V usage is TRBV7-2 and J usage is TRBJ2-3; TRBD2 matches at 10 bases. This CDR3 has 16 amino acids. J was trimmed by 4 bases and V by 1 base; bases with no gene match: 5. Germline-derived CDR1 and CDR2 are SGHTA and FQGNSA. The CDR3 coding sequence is TGTGCCAGCAGCTTAGAGTCCAGCGGGAGGGCAGATACGCAGTATTTT. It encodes CASSLESSGRADTQYF.

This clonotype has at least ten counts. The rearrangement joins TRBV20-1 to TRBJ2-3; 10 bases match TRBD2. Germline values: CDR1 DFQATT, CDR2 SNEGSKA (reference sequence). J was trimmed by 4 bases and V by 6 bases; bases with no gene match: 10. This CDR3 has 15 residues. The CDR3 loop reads CSALGSAGGPDTQYF. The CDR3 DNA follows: TGCAGTGCCCTGGGCTCAGCGGGGGGGCCAGATACGCAGTATTTT.

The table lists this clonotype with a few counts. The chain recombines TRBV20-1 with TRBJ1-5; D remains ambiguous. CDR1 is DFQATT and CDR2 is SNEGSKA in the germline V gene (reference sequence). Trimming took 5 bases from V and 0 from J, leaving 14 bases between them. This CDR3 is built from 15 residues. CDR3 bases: TGCAGTGCTTTCCCGGACGGATATAGCAATCAGCCCCAGCATTTT. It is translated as CSAFPDGYSNQPQHF.

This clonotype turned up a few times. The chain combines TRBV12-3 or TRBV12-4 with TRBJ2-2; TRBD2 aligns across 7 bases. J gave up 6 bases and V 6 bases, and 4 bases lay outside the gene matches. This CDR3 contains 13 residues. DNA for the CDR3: TGTGCCAGCAGGCTTACTAGCGCCGGGGAGCTGTTTTTT. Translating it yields CASRLTSAGELFF.

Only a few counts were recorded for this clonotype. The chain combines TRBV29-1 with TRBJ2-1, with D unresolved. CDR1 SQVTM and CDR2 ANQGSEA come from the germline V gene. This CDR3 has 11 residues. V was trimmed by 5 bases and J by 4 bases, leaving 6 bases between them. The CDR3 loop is CSVRRYNEQFF. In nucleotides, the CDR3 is TGCAGCGTTCGCAGATACAATGAGCAGTTCTTC.

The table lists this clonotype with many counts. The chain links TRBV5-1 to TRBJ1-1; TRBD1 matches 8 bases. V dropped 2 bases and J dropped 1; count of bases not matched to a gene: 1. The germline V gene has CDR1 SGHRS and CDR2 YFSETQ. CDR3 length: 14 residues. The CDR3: CASSLQGGNTEAFF. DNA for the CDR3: TGCGCCAGCAGCTTACAGGGGGGGAACACTGAAGCTTTCTTT. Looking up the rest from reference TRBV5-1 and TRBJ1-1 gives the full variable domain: KAGVTQTPRYLIKTRGQQVTLSCSPISGHRSVSWYQQTPGQGLQFLFEYFSETQRNKGNFPGRFSGRQFSNSRSEMNVSTLELGDSALYLCASSLQGGNTEAFFGQGTRLTVV.

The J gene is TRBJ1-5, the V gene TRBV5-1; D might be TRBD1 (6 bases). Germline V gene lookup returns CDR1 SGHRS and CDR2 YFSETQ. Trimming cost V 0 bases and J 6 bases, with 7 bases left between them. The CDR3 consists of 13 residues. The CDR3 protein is CASSLEGGQPQHF. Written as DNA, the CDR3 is TGCGCCAGCAGCTTGGAAGGGGGTCAGCCCCAGCATTTT.

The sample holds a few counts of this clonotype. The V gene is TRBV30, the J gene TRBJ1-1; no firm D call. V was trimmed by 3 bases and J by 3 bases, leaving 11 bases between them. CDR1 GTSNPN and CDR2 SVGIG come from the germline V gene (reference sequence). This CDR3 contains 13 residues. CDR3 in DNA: TGTGCCTGGAGGGAAGTGGGGTACACTGAAGCTTTCTTT. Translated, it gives CAWREVGYTEAFF.

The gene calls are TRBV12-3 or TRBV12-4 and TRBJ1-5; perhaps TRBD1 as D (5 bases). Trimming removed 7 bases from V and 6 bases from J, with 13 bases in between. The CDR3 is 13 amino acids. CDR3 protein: CASNRGRGQPQHF. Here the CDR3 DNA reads TGTGCCAGCAACCGCGGAAGGGGTCAGCCCCAGCATTTT.

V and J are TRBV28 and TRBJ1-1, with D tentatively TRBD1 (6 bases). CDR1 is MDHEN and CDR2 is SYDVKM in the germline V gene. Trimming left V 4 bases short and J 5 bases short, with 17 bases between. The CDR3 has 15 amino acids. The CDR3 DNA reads TGTGCCAGCAGTTCACAATTACAGGGTAGGACTGAAGCTTTCTTT. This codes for CASSSQLQGRTEAFF.

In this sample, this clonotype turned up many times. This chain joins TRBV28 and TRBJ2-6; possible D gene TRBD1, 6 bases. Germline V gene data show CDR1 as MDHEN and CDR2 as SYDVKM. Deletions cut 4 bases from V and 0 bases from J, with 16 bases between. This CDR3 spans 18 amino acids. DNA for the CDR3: TGTGCCAGCAGTTCCGGGACATCTTCAAGCTCTGGGGCCAACGTCCTGACTTTC. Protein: CASSSGTSSSSGANVLTF. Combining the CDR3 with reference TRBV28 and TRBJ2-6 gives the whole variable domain DVKVTQSSRYLVKRTGEKVFLECVQDMDHENMFWYRQDPGLGLRLIYFSYDVKMKEKGDIPEGYSVSREKKERFSLILESASTNQTSMYLCASSSGTSSSSGANVLTFGAGSRLTVL.

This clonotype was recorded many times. The CDR3 region has the DNA TGTGCCAGCAGTAGGGACATCTACAATGAGCAGTTCTTC. This sequence encodes CASSRDIYNEQFF. V and J are TRBV6-2 or TRBV6-3 and TRBJ2-1, with D possibly matching TRBD1 (6 bases). There are 13 residues in the CDR3. From germline, CDR1 is MNHEY and CDR2 SVGEGT. V was pared by 5 bases and J by 3 bases, with 8 bases between.

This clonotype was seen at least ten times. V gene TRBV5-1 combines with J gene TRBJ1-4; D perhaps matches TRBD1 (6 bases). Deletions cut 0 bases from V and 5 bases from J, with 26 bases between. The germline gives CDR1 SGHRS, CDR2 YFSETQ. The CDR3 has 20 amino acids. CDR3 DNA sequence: TGCGCCAGCAGCTTGGCCCCGGGCGGGCGGACCTACAGGGTAAATGAAAAACTGTTTTTT. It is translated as CASSLAPGGRTYRVNEKLFF.